This T cell receptor (beta chain) was obtained from a study of blood T cells in healthy people across ages. General study results and limits: From one million sequenced T cells, diversity estimates were lower bounds.

V was clipped by 2 bases and J by 0 bases, with 4 bases between them. The CDR3 sequence is 12 residues long. Germline values: CDR1 DFQATT, CDR2 SNEGSKA (reference sequence). A remark on this clonotype: As yet, its antigen is unknown.

Healthy individuals of Caucasian origin from Russia, aged about 6 to 95, served as donors. Each individual donor underwent a draw of approximately 9.8 milliliters of peripheral blood. Next came a second PCR, run for about 7 to 12 cycles, which used a sample-barcoded 5' primer along with a J-beta primer mix. TCRdb reprocessed the 5' RACE reads with MiXCR, giving one entry per CDR3 protein. The table shows around 520,000 distinct CDR3 sequences, with roughly a quarter occurring only once. Another study also made use of these data, one on T cells of mothers and their children.

The source is a boy aged 2 to 9 in good health. The rearrangement links TRBV20-1 to TRBJ2-5; D remains unclear. Sequencing input: blood. The CDR3 here is CSARPYQETQYF. In DNA, the CDR3 is TGCAGTGCTAGACCCTACCAAGAGACCCAGTACTTC.